The 7 T cell receptor beta chains listed next were all sequenced from one sample in a study of T-cell reconstitution after alpha-beta-depleted transplantation in children. Unique molecular identifiers were built into the TCRbeta library. TCRdb re-analysed the PCR reads in MiXCR, keeping a single row per CDR3 protein. The sample comprises fewer than 550,000 distinct CDR3 sequences, under 12% of which are singletons, and 2% to 2.5% rests with the top ten. This specimen consisted of PBMCs, obtained before TCRalphabeta/CD19-depleted stem cell transplant. Receptors originate from a child aged 2-15 years with inherited bone marrow failure, due to receive a stem cell transplant.

This clonotype was seen repeatedly, ten times or more. The chain employs TRBV6-2 or TRBV6-3 and TRBJ2-7; 11 bases align to TRBD2. The CDR3 is 14 amino acids. Germline-derived CDR1 and CDR2 are MNHEY and SVGEGT. The J segment lost 2 bases and the V segment lost 6 bases, leaving 3 bases of the junction unmatched. CDR3 protein: CASRLAGGTYEQYF. CDR3 DNA sequence: TGTGCCAGCAGGCTAGCGGGAGGAACCTACGAGCAGTACTTC.

The V call is TRBV4-3, the J call TRBJ2-7; 11 nucleotides line up with TRBD2. The germline V gene encodes CDR1 LGHNA and CDR2 YSLEER. Trimming took 4 bases from V and 5 from J; bases not matched to a gene: 7. There are 15 residues in the CDR3. CDR3 coding DNA: TGCGCCAGCAGCCCTTACGGACTAGCGGGTGACGAGCAGTACTTC. Translating it yields CASSPYGLAGDEQYF.

In its sample, this clonotype was seen many times. V usage is TRBV3-1 and J usage is TRBJ2-3; D is perhaps TRBD1 or TRBD2 (5 bases each). There are 16 residues in the CDR3. Trimming cost V 4 bases and J 2 bases, with 16 bases left between them. Germline-derived CDR1 and CDR2 are LGHDT and YNNKEL (reference sequence). CDR3 sequence (DNA): TGTGCCAGCAGCCCCGTATTCGGGACCATCACAGATACGCAGTATTTT. It is translated as CASSPVFGTITDTQYF.

In its sample, this clonotype was seen many times. The chain uses TRBV12-3 or TRBV12-4 and TRBJ2-7, with 12 bases lining up with TRBD2. V trimming: 10 bases; J trimming: 5 bases; junction bases outside the gene matches: 9. The CDR3 loop spans 14 amino acids. The CDR3 loop reads CATRLAGVNNEQYF. DNA for the CDR3: TGTGCCACAAGACTAGCGGGAGTCAACAACGAGCAGTACTTC.

This clonotype was seen many times. The chain carries TRBV10-3 and TRBJ2-5, with 12 bases matching TRBD1. The length of the CDR3 is 15 residues. J gave up 5 bases and V 10 bases, and 11 bases lay outside the gene matches. Germline loops: CDR1 ENHRY, CDR2 SYGVKD. CDR3 in DNA: TGTGCCACGATTCGGGACAGGGGGCGCGTGGAGACCCAGTACTTC. This translates into CATIRDRGRVETQYF.

Ten or more counts support this clonotype. The rearrangement uses TRBV27 and TRBJ2-7; D is undetermined. Germline V gene lookup returns CDR1 MNHEY and CDR2 SMNVEV (reference sequence). The CDR3 has 15 amino acids. Trimming removed 5 bases at V and 1 base at J, with 15 bases between. In DNA, the CDR3 is TGTGCCAGCAGTGCCTTAAGAGTACTATCCTACGAGCAGTACTTC. Translation gives CASSALRVLSYEQYF.

About this clonotype itself: A read error may explain this, as a much larger clone is one base away. Since the CDR3 does not end with the conserved phenylalanine or tryptophan, this likely comes from a read error. J is TRBJ2-1 and V is TRBV20-1; TRBD2 matches at 9 bases. This CDR3 has 15 residues. CDR1 and CDR2 from the germline V gene are DFQATT and SNEGSKA (reference sequence). J lost 6 bases, V lost 2 bases, and 8 bases had no gene match. CDR3 residues: CSARLAGARGNEQFS. CDR3 nucleotide sequence: TGCAGTGCTAGATTAGCGGGAGCTAGGGGCAATGAGCAGTTCTCC.